What follows are 11 T cell receptor beta chains derived from one specimen sequenced in a study of T cell changes during pregnancy in multiple sclerosis. Produced via immunoSEQ multiplex PCR; TCRdb's table is partial and in-frame only. The data hold some 100,000 clones, with approximately 90% observed a single time. The input for sequencing was peripheral blood, taken in the second trimester of pregnancy. Source of these receptors: a female donor with multiple sclerosis, enrolled in a pregnancy study.

The chain recombines TRBV9 with TRBJ2-3; 15 nucleotides match TRBD2. The germline V gene has CDR1 SGDLS and CDR2 YYNGEE. With V trimmed by 4 bases and J by 6 bases, 3 bases remained unmatched. This CDR3 spans 15 amino acids. This chain's CDR3 is CASSLGTSGGDTQYF. The DNA of the CDR3 is TGTGCCAGCAGCTTGGGGACTAGCGGGGGGGATACGCAGTATTTT.

The CDR3 coding sequence is TGTGCCAGCAGTCCTTGGACAGGCCAGAACACTGAAGCTTTCTTT. It translates to CASSPWTGQNTEAFF. The V and J genes are TRBV6-5 and TRBJ1-1, with 7 bases lining up with TRBD1. With 5 bases clipped from V and 1 base from J, the junction kept 7 bases outside the gene matches. The CDR3 spans 15 residues. Germline V lookup: CDR1 MNHEY, CDR2 SVGAGI.

The chain combines TRBV5-1 with TRBJ2-1; no definite D call. The CDR3 is made up of 15 amino acids. V was clipped by 4 bases and J by 5 bases, with 16 bases between them. Germline lookup yields CDR1 SGHRS and CDR2 YFSETQ. This CDR3 reads CASSPSHDWNNEQFF. CDR3 sequence (DNA): TGCGCCAGCAGCCCTTCTCACGACTGGAACAATGAGCAGTTCTTC.

The chain recombines TRBV27 with TRBJ2-7; possible D gene TRBD2, 5 bases. There are 17 residues in the CDR3. Per the germline V gene, CDR1 is MNHEY and CDR2 is SMNVEV (reference sequence). Between the trimmed V and J ends, which lost 5 bases and 0 bases, there was a span of 20 bases. The CDR3 reads CASSPFWENRGSYEQYF. Here the CDR3 DNA reads TGTGCCAGCAGTCCCTTTTGGGAGAATCGAGGCTCCTACGAGCAGTACTTC.

The chain couples TRBV19 to TRBJ2-5, with D possibly being TRBD1 (5 bases). Deletions cut 9 bases from V and 1 base from J, with 18 bases between. Germline assignment: CDR1 LNHDA and CDR2 SQIVND (reference sequence). CDR3 length: 15 amino acids. CDR3 loop: CARKWPTDTQETQYF. CDR3 coding DNA: TGTGCCAGAAAATGGCCGACGGACACCCAAGAGACCCAGTACTTC.

The chain has TRBV6-1 and TRBJ2-1, with a possible D match to TRBD1 (6 bases). This CDR3 spans 15 amino acids. The germline V gene encodes CDR1 MNHNS and CDR2 SASEGT. V lost 8 bases and J lost 6, with 20 bases in between. The CDR3 region is CASSYQGSQINEQFF. DNA of the CDR3: TGTGCCAGCTCGTATCAGGGGAGTCAGATCAATGAGCAGTTCTTC.

In its sample, this clone was seen once. J is TRBJ1-6 and V is TRBV25-1; D not certain. The CDR3 totals 14 residues. Germline CDR1 MGHDK, CDR2 SYGVNS. Trimming pared 3 bases from V and 3 bases from J, leaving 6 bases between. CDR3 DNA: TGTGCCAGCAGTGACATAGTCTATAATTCACCCCTCCACTTT. It is translated as CASSDIVYNSPLHF.

This clone was picked up one time. The chain links TRBV5-6 to TRBJ2-2, with 9 bases that match TRBD1. V shed 0 bases, J shed 4 bases, and the junction held 7 bases outside the gene matches. Germline V lookup: CDR1 SGHDT, CDR2 YYEEEE. The length of the CDR3 is 17 residues. CDR3 region: CASSLAGTGKGTGELFF. The CDR3 DNA reads TGTGCCAGCAGCTTGGCCGGGACAGGGAAGGGCACCGGGGAGCTGTTTTTT.

CDR3 bases: TGTGCCAGCTCATCATCGACAGGGGACTACACCGGGGAGCTGTTTTTT. Its translation is CASSSSTGDYTGELFF. This sequence joins TRBV18 and TRBJ2-2; 8 bases map to TRBD1. The CDR3 length is 16 residues. Germline CDR1 KGHSH, CDR2 LQKENI. Trimming at V came to 5 bases and at J to 3 bases, leaving 8 bases not matched to a gene. Using reference TRBV18 and TRBJ2-2 for the parts outside the CDR3, the full variable domain is NAGVMQNPRHLVRRRGQEARLRCSPMKGHSHVYWYRQLPEEGLKFMVYLQKENIIDESGMPKERFSAEFPKEGPSILRIQQVVRGDSAAYFCASSSSTGDYTGELFFGEGSRLTVL.

The genes are TRBV9 and TRBJ1-2, with 7 bases aligning to TRBD1. This CDR3 region has 15 residues. The ends lost 0 bases at V and 5 bases at J; junction bases unmatched: 7. Germline assignment: CDR1 SGDLS and CDR2 YYNGEE. The CDR3 region is CASSVGQGSGYGYTF. CDR3 bases: TGTGCCAGCAGCGTAGGACAGGGCTCTGGGTATGGCTACACCTTC.

The chain links TRBV5-1 to TRBJ1-3; D is unclear. Trimming stripped 4 bases from V and 0 bases from J, with 17 bases between. The CDR3 runs 17 residues. Germline-derived CDR1 and CDR2 are SGHRS and YFSETQ. CDR3 sequence: CASSDDWVLNSGNTIYF. CDR3 DNA sequence: TGCGCCAGCAGCGACGACTGGGTGCTCAACTCTGGAAACACCATATATTTT.